The 9 T cell receptor beta chains in this list originate from one sample, sequenced in a study of beta chain features in type 1 diabetes. Reverse transcription of all isolated RNA meant that expressed TCRB transcripts were sequenced. Some clones are missing from TCRdb's copy, which holds only in-frame ones; the method was immunoSEQ multiplex PCR. The sample records around 500,000 clones, about an eighth being singletons. The source material was naive CD4+ T cells from blood. The receptors were sampled from a woman in her late teens or twenties in good health.

This clone has more than one count but fewer than ten. The rearrangement links TRBV15 to TRBJ2-5; D not resolved. The V and J ends lost 0 bases and 5 bases respectively, with 10 bases between them. Germline values: CDR1 LNHNV, CDR2 YYDKDF (reference sequence). The CDR3 contains 14 residues. CDR3 amino acids: CATSRETPRETQYF. As DNA, the CDR3 is TGTGCCACCAGCAGAGAGACCCCTAGGGAGACCCAGTACTTC.

The J gene is TRBJ2-6, the V gene TRBV4-1; the D gene is possibly TRBD1 (6 bases). This CDR3 region has 16 residues. Trimming removed 0 bases at V and 2 bases at J, with 8 bases between. The germline gives CDR1 MGHRA, CDR2 YSYEKL. The CDR3 loop reads CASSQDSGAGANVLTF. The CDR3 coding sequence is TGCGCCAGCAGCCAAGATTCAGGGGCTGGGGCCAACGTCCTGACTTTC.

This clone was observed a few times. The CDR3 sequence is CASSPRQESSYNEQFF. CDR3 coding DNA: TGTGCCAGCAGCCCCCGACAGGAAAGCTCCTACAATGAGCAGTTCTTC. V is TRBV7-3 and J is TRBJ2-1; a possible D gene is TRBD1 (6 bases). CDR1 and CDR2 (germline): SGHTA, FQGTGA. V lost 5 bases to trimming and J lost 0 bases, with 14 bases between them. CDR3 length: 16 amino acids.

This clone has a handful of counts. This sequence joins TRBV25-1 and TRBJ2-2; D ambiguous. The CDR3 length is 11 residues. Germline V gives CDR1 MGHDK, CDR2 SYGVNS. The V end lost 5 bases, the J end lost 6 bases, and 4 bases lay between the germline ends. CDR3 nucleotides: TGTGCCAGCAGTAGGGCCGGGGAGCTGTTTTTT. Its translation: CASSRAGELFF.

V usage is TRBV15 and J usage is TRBJ2-3; D gene ambiguous. Trimming took 0 bases from V and 2 from J, leaving 9 bases between them. The CDR3 spans 15 residues. Per the germline V gene, CDR1 is LNHNV and CDR2 is YYDKDF (reference sequence). CDR3 region: CATSRDGRPTDTQYF. In DNA, the CDR3 is TGTGCCACCAGCAGAGACGGCAGACCCACAGATACGCAGTATTTT.

About this clone: Distinct nucleotide sequences in the sample also encode this CDR3. The J gene is TRBJ1-1, the V gene TRBV7-9, with D tentatively TRBD1 (5 bases). Germline CDR1 SEHNR, CDR2 FQNEAQ (reference sequence). The CDR3 has 13 residues. Trimming stripped 5 bases from V and 3 bases from J, with 10 bases between. The DNA for the CDR3 is TGTGCCAGCAGCACACGGGGGGACACTGAAGCTTTCTTT. Its translation: CASSTRGDTEAFF.

The chain joins TRBV7-9 to TRBJ2-3; D is perhaps TRBD2 (6 bases). The CDR3 consists of 16 residues. Germline-derived CDR1 and CDR2 are SEHNR and FQNEAQ (reference sequence). V was shortened by 5 bases and J by 1 base, with 16 bases between the two germline ends. Here the CDR3 DNA reads TGTGCCAGCAGCCAGACTCGACTAGTTCGCACAGATACGCAGTATTTT. This sequence encodes CASSQTRLVRTDTQYF.

The chain links TRBV2 to TRBJ1-5; no reliable D call. Germline lookup yields CDR1 SNHLY and CDR2 FYNNEI. CDR3 length: 16 amino acids. With 2 bases removed from V and 1 base from J, the gap between germline ends came to 12 bases. For the CDR3, the DNA is TGTGCCAGCAGTGAATTTTCGGGAGTCAGCAATCAGCCCCAGCATTTT. It yields the protein CASSEFSGVSNQPQHF.

This rearrangement joins TRBV6-5 to TRBJ2-7, with 7 bases matching TRBD2. This CDR3 comprises 16 residues. In germline, CDR1 is MNHEY, CDR2 SVGAGI. V was pared by 2 bases and J by 6 bases, with 13 bases of the junction left unmatched. Written as DNA, the CDR3 is TGTGCCAGCAGTTACGGGGGTGCCGGGAGGCCCAGCGAGCAGTACTTC. This sequence encodes CASSYGGAGRPSEQYF.